These 30 T cell receptor beta chains were sequenced from one sample in a study of beta chain features in type 1 diabetes. Study results and caveats: When Type 1 diabetes patients were examined, their TCRB CDR3s proved moderately but significantly shorter in all four CD4+ subsets.

Their antigens are not known. Reverse transcription of all isolated RNA meant that expressed TCRB transcripts were sequenced. Data came from immunoSEQ multiplex PCR; TCRdb stores just in-frame clones and leaves some out. The table lists more than 150,000 clones, 9% to 10% of them singletons. The source material was central memory CD4+ T cells from blood. The source is a young woman with type 1 diabetes.

The V call is TRBV2, the J call TRBJ2-7, with 9 bases lining up with TRBD1. The J segment lost 2 bases and the V segment lost 6 bases, leaving 5 bases of the junction unmatched. This CDR3 contains 14 residues. Germline lookup yields CDR1 SNHLY and CDR2 FYNNEI. The CDR3 is CASRTGTGTYEQYF. CDR3 DNA: TGTGCCAGCAGAACCGGGACAGGGACCTACGAGCAGTACTTC.

This clone has more than one count but fewer than ten. The chain couples TRBV9 to TRBJ2-1; TRBD2 matches 9 bases. Germline V CDR1 and CDR2: SGDLS, YYNGEE. The J segment lost 15 bases and the V segment lost 0 bases, leaving 4 bases of the junction unmatched. The length of the CDR3 is 12 residues. In DNA form, the CDR3 reads TGTGCCAGCAGCGTAGGCGGGAGGGCCCCGTTCTTC. This codes for CASSVGGRAPFF.

This clone has only a few counts. This chain links TRBV28 with TRBJ1-2, with 9 bases matching TRBD1. V was clipped by 3 bases and J by 7 bases; unmatched bases: 15. Germline V gene data show CDR1 as MDHEN and CDR2 as SYDVKM. The CDR3 length is 17 residues. The CDR3: CASSFVGANRGRSGYTF. The CDR3 DNA reads as TGTGCCAGCAGTTTCGTCGGCGCTAACAGGGGGCGGTCTGGCTACACCTTC.

In this sample, this clone turned up a few times. Distinct nucleotide sequences in the sample also encode this CDR3. This chain links TRBV18 with TRBJ2-7; the match to TRBD1 covers 9 bases. V lost 3 bases and J lost 2; bases outside the gene matches: 2. The CDR3 totals 14 residues. CDR1 KGHSH and CDR2 LQKENI come from the germline V gene. CDR3 sequence reads: CASSPGQGPYEQYF. The DNA for the CDR3 is TGTGCCAGCTCACCCGGACAGGGGCCCTACGAGCAGTACTTC.

V is TRBV29-1 and J is TRBJ2-3; perhaps TRBD2 as D (6 bases). This CDR3 contains 14 residues. Trimming left V 0 bases short and J 4 bases short, with 11 bases between. In germline, CDR1 is SQVTM, CDR2 ANQGSEA. The CDR3 DNA reads as TGCAGCGTTGAAGATGCAGCGGGTGCAGATACGCAGTATTTT. This gives the protein CSVEDAAGADTQYF.

In its sample, this clone was seen a few times. The V call is TRBV28, the J call TRBJ1-1; no definite D call. Germline CDR1 and CDR2: MDHEN and SYDVKM. CDR3 length: 15 amino acids. V lost 4 bases, J lost 4 bases, and 16 bases lay in between. The CDR3 spells CASSSPQEGRTEAFF. The CDR3 DNA sequence: TGTGCCAGCAGTTCCCCCCAAGAGGGTCGCACTGAAGCTTTCTTT.

In DNA, the CDR3 is TGCAGCGTTGTCGGGACAAACTACGAGCAGTACTTC. Amino acid sequence: CSVVGTNYEQYF. The rearrangement uses TRBV29-1 and TRBJ2-7; possibly TRBD1 for D (6 bases). The CDR3 length is 12 residues. V dropped 4 bases and J dropped 3 bases, with 10 bases sitting between them. Germline V CDR1 and CDR2: SQVTM, ANQGSEA.

Concerning this clone: One junction end does not reproduce the germline sequence, and a read error may be involved. The genes are TRBV7-7 and TRBJ1-1; D is unclear. This CDR3 spans 13 amino acids. The germline V gene encodes CDR1 SSHAT and CDR2 FNYEAQ (reference sequence). CDR3 nucleotide sequence: TGTGCTAGCAGCTCACAGCTTAACACTGAAGCTTTCTTT. It codes for CASSSQLNTEAFF.

CDR3 nucleotides: TGTGCCAGCAGTGTCGGAGCTACAGAGACCCAGTACTTC. Amino acid sequence: CASSVGATETQYF. The chain recombines TRBV25-1 with TRBJ2-5; D gene ambiguous. This CDR3 region has 13 residues. The germline V gene encodes CDR1 MGHDK and CDR2 SYGVNS. Between the trimmed V and J ends, which lost 4 bases and 4 bases, there was a span of 10 bases.

This clone occurred a few times. The rearrangement links TRBV28 to TRBJ2-2; weak D call: TRBD2 (5 bases). Trimming removed 6 bases from V and 3 bases from J, with 17 bases in between. This CDR3 region has 16 residues. Germline V gene sequence: CDR1 MDHEN, CDR2 SYDVKM. Written as DNA, the CDR3 is TGTGCCAGCAGACCGGACTCGCACTTATACACCGGGGAGCTGTTTTTT. Translated, it gives CASRPDSHLYTGELFF.

This clone has a count of ten or more. The chain recombines TRBV19 with TRBJ2-5; unclear D gene. V lost 6 bases and J 5 bases, leaving 10 bases between the germline ends. Germline loops: CDR1 LNHDA, CDR2 SQIVND (reference sequence). The CDR3 runs to 12 residues. CDR3 nucleotide sequence: TGTGCCAGTAGCGTCAGATCCGAGACCCAGTACTTC. Its translation: CASSVRSETQYF. Filled out from reference TRBV19 and TRBJ2-5, the complete variable domain reads DGGITQSPKYLFRKEGQNVTLSCEQNLNHDAMYWYRQDPGQGLRLIYYSQIVNDFQKGDIAEGYSVSREKKESFPLTVTSAQKNPTAFYLCASSVRSETQYFGPGTRLLVL.

The table lists this clone with a few counts. The genes are TRBV7-2 and TRBJ1-2, with a possible D match to TRBD1 (5 bases). CDR3 length: 14 residues. Between the trimmed V and J ends, which lost 1 base and 8 bases, there was a span of 14 bases. Germline CDR1 reads SGHTA; CDR2 reads FQGNSA. The CDR3 loop reads CASSLDYQGGGYTF. DNA for the CDR3: TGTGCCAGCAGCTTAGATTACCAGGGAGGCGGCTACACCTTC.

This clone was seen a handful of times. The chain carries TRBV19 and TRBJ2-3, with 7 bases lining up with TRBD1. Germline-derived CDR1 and CDR2 are LNHDA and SQIVND (reference sequence). CDR3 size: 14 residues. V lost 5 bases to trimming and J lost 10 bases; unmatched junction nucleotides: 12. The CDR3 region has the DNA TGTGCCAGTAGTGCCCAAGGGGGCCAGGGGGCGCAGTATTTT. Its translation is CASSAQGGQGAQYF.

This clone was counted only a few times. This sequence joins TRBV6-5 and TRBJ2-5; 8 positions agree with TRBD2. V shed 6 bases, J shed 7 bases, and the junction held 13 bases outside the gene matches. CDR1 is MNHEY, CDR2 SVGAGI, per germline. The CDR3 loop spans 15 amino acids. In nucleotides, the CDR3 is TGTGCCAGCAGGACCCAATTAGCGGGGTTGGGGACCCAGTACTTC. Its translation: CASRTQLAGLGTQYF.

This clone was seen more than once but under ten times. The genes are TRBV9 and TRBJ1-5; D is undetermined. With 3 bases removed from V and 3 bases from J, the gap between germline ends came to 10 bases. Germline lookup yields CDR1 SGDLS and CDR2 YYNGEE. The CDR3 covers 14 residues. In DNA form, the CDR3 reads TGTGCCAGCAGCGCGAACACAAACAATCAGCCCCAGCATTTT. It specifies CASSANTNNQPQHF. Supplemented by reference TRBV9 and TRBJ1-5, the full variable domain reads DSGVTQTPKHLITATGQRVTLRCSPRSGDLSVYWYQQSLDQGLQFLIQYYNGEERAKGNILERFSAQQFPDLHSELNLSSLELGDSALYFCASSANTNNQPQHFGDGTRLSIL.

This clone was recorded a few times. The chain carries TRBV19 and TRBJ1-1; D is possibly TRBD1 (5 bases). There are 13 residues in the CDR3. Germline loops: CDR1 LNHDA, CDR2 SQIVND (reference sequence). Trimming removed 5 bases at V and 4 bases at J, with 11 bases between. The DNA of the CDR3 is TGTGCCAGTAGTTTTACAGGTCGCACTGAAGCTTTCTTT. Amino acid sequence: CASSFTGRTEAFF.

This clone was counted only a few times. The genes are TRBV5-1 and TRBJ2-7, with D possibly being TRBD1 (6 bases). The germline V gene has CDR1 SGHRS and CDR2 YFSETQ. With 8 bases removed from V and 2 bases from J, the gap between germline ends came to 14 bases. The CDR3 covers 13 residues. As DNA, the CDR3 is TGCGCCAGTAATACAGGGTCAACCTACGAGCAGTACTTC. Its translation: CASNTGSTYEQYF.

This clone came up a few times. This chain connects TRBV6-5 to TRBJ2-7; 11 bases align to TRBD1. V shed 8 bases and J 6 bases; nucleotides not matched to a gene: 12. Germline V lookup: CDR1 MNHEY, CDR2 SVGAGI. CDR3 length: 15 amino acids. The DNA of the CDR3 is TGTGCCAGCGAATTCCCCGGGACAGGGGGGCGCGAGCAGTACTTC. Residues: CASEFPGTGGREQYF.

V gene TRBV5-1 combines with J gene TRBJ2-1, with 13 bases fitting TRBD2. The CDR3 extends over 19 amino acids. CDR1 is SGHRS and CDR2 is YFSETQ in the germline V gene. Trimming cost V 2 bases and J 6 bases; bases outside gene matches: 14. CDR3 protein: CASSLGTSGITTRVNEQFF. The CDR3 bases are TGCGCCAGCAGCTTAGGGACTAGCGGGATTACTACAAGGGTCAATGAGCAGTTCTTC.

This sequence joins TRBV2 and TRBJ1-5; D is perhaps TRBD1 (6 bases). Looked up from germline, CDR1 is SNHLY and CDR2 is FYNNEI. V dropped 7 bases and J dropped 4 bases, with 8 bases sitting between them. CDR3 size: 12 residues. The DNA for the CDR3 is TGTGCCAGCAATGGACAGAATCAGCCCCAGCATTTT. Its translation: CASNGQNQPQHF.

There are a few counts of this clone. The V call is TRBV5-1, the J call TRBJ2-2; 7 bases agree with TRBD1. From germline, CDR1 is SGHRS and CDR2 YFSETQ. J gave up 1 base and V 4 bases, and 7 bases lay outside the gene matches. The CDR3 contains 16 residues. CDR3 loop: CASSALTGENTGELFF. DNA for the CDR3: TGCGCCAGCAGCGCCCTTACAGGGGAGAACACCGGGGAGCTGTTTTTT.

This clone was found a few times. The sample has other DNA sequences that encode this CDR3 too. The chain carries TRBV29-1 and TRBJ2-5, with D possibly being TRBD2 (5 bases). V was pared by 3 bases and J by 5 bases, with 10 bases between. The CDR3 is 12 amino acids. The germline CDR1 and CDR2 sequences are SQVTM and ANQGSEA. The CDR3 sequence is CSVDRGRETQYF. As DNA, the CDR3 is TGCAGCGTTGATCGGGGTAGGGAGACCCAGTACTTC.

V gene TRBV15 combines with J gene TRBJ2-3; TRBD1 matches at 8 bases. From germline, CDR1 is LNHNV and CDR2 YYDKDF (reference sequence). Losses at the gene ends were 3 bases for V and 4 bases for J; bases not matched to a gene: 9. The CDR3 covers 16 residues. The CDR3 loop reads CATSRGDRGHADTQYF. The CDR3 nucleotides read TGTGCCACCAGCAGGGGTGACAGGGGACACGCAGATACGCAGTATTTT.

This clone was seen a handful of times. The rearrangement uses TRBV5-1 and TRBJ2-1, with 13 bases lining up with TRBD2. J was trimmed by 9 bases and V by 4 bases; bases with no gene match: 10. The CDR3 spans 16 residues. Germline CDR1 reads SGHRS; CDR2 reads YFSETQ. As DNA, the CDR3 is TGCGCCAGCAGCCCAGCCGGGACTAGCGGGATCGTTGAGCAGTTCTTC. It specifies CASSPAGTSGIVEQFF.

This clone appeared a few times. This chain links TRBV4-2 with TRBJ2-1; 9 bases are a match to TRBD2. Germline V gives CDR1 LGHNA, CDR2 YNFKEQ. Losses at the gene ends were 4 bases for V and 5 bases for J; bases not matched to a gene: 9. The CDR3 extends over 16 amino acids. CDR3 loop: CASSLRGGRANNEQFF. The CDR3 region has the DNA TGTGCCAGCAGCCTGCGAGGCGGGAGGGCCAACAATGAGCAGTTCTTC.

This chain connects TRBV25-1 to TRBJ1-2, with no clear D. The V end was cut by 3 bases, the J end by 11 bases, with 10 bases between. CDR3 length equals 11 residues. Germline lookup yields CDR1 MGHDK and CDR2 SYGVNS. CDR3 in DNA: TGTGCCAGCAGTGACCCTGACATGTACACCTTC. This sequence encodes CASSDPDMYTF.

This clone has a handful of counts. The V call is TRBV6-5, the J call TRBJ2-5, with 11 bases that match TRBD2. CDR1 is MNHEY and CDR2 is SVGAGI in the germline V gene. The junction had 7 bases not matched to a gene; V was cut back by 2 bases and J by 5 bases. CDR3 size: 16 residues. CDR3 sequence reads: CASSYTFSGREETQYF. CDR3 in DNA: TGTGCCAGCAGTTACACCTTTAGCGGGAGGGAGGAGACCCAGTACTTC.

This chain joins TRBV9 and TRBJ2-1, with 8 bases matching TRBD1. Germline V CDR1 and CDR2: SGDLS, YYNGEE. The CDR3 contains 15 residues. With V trimmed by 1 base and J by 5 bases, 5 bases remained unmatched. The CDR3 coding sequence is TGTGCCAGCAGCGTAAAGGACAGGGTAAACAATGAGCAGTTCTTC. The encoded protein is CASSVKDRVNNEQFF.

This clone has more than one count but fewer than ten. The chain couples TRBV4-2 to TRBJ2-7; 8 bases line up with TRBD1. V was pared by 1 base and J by 5 bases, with 7 bases of the junction left unmatched. Per germline, CDR1 LGHNA and CDR2 YNFKEQ. The CDR3 extends over 15 amino acids. The CDR3 region is CASSQAPGGGDEQYF. The CDR3 region has the DNA TGTGCCAGCAGCCAAGCCCCAGGGGGCGGCGACGAGCAGTACTTC.

This clone was picked up a small number of times. The chain combines TRBV5-4 with TRBJ2-5, with a possible D match to TRBD2 (6 bases). Germline V lookup: CDR1 SGHNT, CDR2 YYREEE (reference sequence). This CDR3 spans 14 amino acids. V lost 4 bases and J lost 5, with 15 bases in between. CDR3 DNA: TGTGCCAGCAGCGCGGGGACGGATGGGGAGACCCAGTACTTC. Protein: CASSAGTDGETQYF.